This is a list of T cell receptor beta chains from one sample in a study of blood T cell repertoires in COVID-19. Profiling relied on immunoSEQ multiplex PCR, and the TCRdb table lists in-frame clones only, not all of them. The sample has a few hundred thousand clones; about 85% are singletons. The sequenced sample consisted of peripheral blood. These receptors all stem from a middle-aged man with acute or convalescent COVID-19. Both conserved end residues are part of each CDR3. Each record gives: J gene, D gene, clone size, V gene, CDR3 protein, CDR3 DNA. A D gene is named only where the DNA matches it firmly. Only part of the rows carry a size: once, few, many, or a class if the clone is expanded.

j_call: TRBJ1-1
d_call: -
clone_size: once
v_call: TRBV30
cdr3_aa: CAYQIRTEAFF
cdr3_nt: TGTGCCTACCAGATTCGCACTGAAGCTTTCTTT

j_call: TRBJ2-2
d_call: -
clone_size: -
v_call: TRBV18
cdr3_aa: CASSRLEDITNTGELFF
cdr3_nt: TGTGCCAGCTCACGATTAGAAGACATAACGAACACCGGGGAGCTGTTTTTT

j_call: TRBJ2-5
d_call: -
clone_size: -
v_call: TRBV5-1
cdr3_aa: CASSSRDTQETQYF
cdr3_nt: TGCGCCAGCAGCTCCCGGGACACACAAGAGACCCAGTACTTC

j_call: TRBJ2-5
d_call: -
clone_size: -
v_call: TRBV7-9
cdr3_aa: CASSYQGWETQYF
cdr3_nt: TGTGCCAGCAGCTATCAGGGGTGGGAGACCCAGTACTTC

j_call: TRBJ1-1
d_call: TRBD1
clone_size: -
v_call: TRBV6-5
cdr3_aa: CASSYSRSTGSTEAFF
cdr3_nt: TGTGCCAGCAGTTACTCGAGGTCGACAGGGAGCACTGAAGCTTTCTTT

j_call: TRBJ2-1
d_call: TRBD2
clone_size: once
v_call: TRBV6-5
cdr3_aa: CASRKLAVSDEQFF
cdr3_nt: TGTGCCAGCAGAAAACTAGCGGTCTCTGATGAGCAGTTCTTC

j_call: TRBJ2-3
d_call: TRBD1
clone_size: -
v_call: TRBV12-5
cdr3_aa: CASGLGQGAIDTQYF
cdr3_nt: TGTGCTAGTGGTTTGGGACAGGGGGCTATCGATACGCAGTATTTT

j_call: TRBJ1-5
d_call: -
clone_size: -
v_call: TRBV28
cdr3_aa: CANGGRGNQPQHF
cdr3_nt: TGTGCCAACGGGGGTAGGGGCAATCAGCCCCAGCATTTT

j_call: TRBJ1-1
d_call: -
clone_size: -
v_call: TRBV4-3
cdr3_aa: CASSQPGSAEAFF
cdr3_nt: TGCGCCAGCAGCCAGCCGGGGAGTGCTGAAGCTTTCTTT

j_call: TRBJ1-1
d_call: -
clone_size: -
v_call: TRBV6-5
cdr3_aa: CASSYSTRMNTEAFF
cdr3_nt: TGTGCCAGCAGTTACTCGACGCGGATGAACACTGAAGCTTTCTTT

j_call: TRBJ1-5
d_call: -
clone_size: -
v_call: TRBV10-2
cdr3_aa: CASRDNYGGNQPQHF
cdr3_nt: TGCGCCAGCAGGGACAACTATGGGGGCAATCAGCCCCAGCATTTT

j_call: TRBJ1-2
d_call: -
clone_size: -
v_call: TRBV12-3/TRBV12-4
cdr3_aa: CASTRVGQRGYTF
cdr3_nt: TGTGCCAGCACCCGGGTGGGGCAGAGGGGCTACACCTTC

j_call: TRBJ2-2
d_call: -
clone_size: -
v_call: TRBV19
cdr3_aa: CASSPRQNTGELFF
cdr3_nt: TGTGCCAGTAGTCCCCGACAGAACACCGGGGAGCTGTTTTTT

j_call: TRBJ2-3
d_call: -
clone_size: -
v_call: TRBV6-6
cdr3_aa: CASSPSQNTDTQYF
cdr3_nt: TGTGCCAGCAGTCCATCACAGAACACAGATACGCAGTATTTT

j_call: TRBJ1-2
d_call: TRBD1
clone_size: -
v_call: TRBV28
cdr3_aa: CASSTGTGPNYGYTF
cdr3_nt: TGTGCCAGCAGTACCGGGACAGGCCCCAACTATGGCTACACCTTC

j_call: TRBJ1-1
d_call: -
clone_size: -
v_call: TRBV7-2
cdr3_aa: CASSYYQGTEAFF
cdr3_nt: TGTGCCAGCAGCTATTACCAGGGGACTGAAGCTTTCTTT

j_call: TRBJ1-4
d_call: -
clone_size: -
v_call: TRBV30
cdr3_aa: CAWSVGVGGWTNEKLFF
cdr3_nt: TGTGCCTGGAGTGTAGGGGTCGGAGGGTGGACTAATGAAAAACTGTTTTTT

j_call: TRBJ2-1
d_call: -
clone_size: -
v_call: TRBV3-1/TRBV3-2
cdr3_aa: CASSQTSSYNEQFF
cdr3_nt: TGTGCCAGCAGCCAAACTAGCTCCTACAATGAGCAGTTCTTC

j_call: TRBJ1-2
d_call: -
clone_size: -
v_call: TRBV5-1
cdr3_aa: CASSLSGTNYGYTF
cdr3_nt: TGCGCCAGCAGCTTGTCCGGGACAAACTATGGCTACACCTTC

j_call: TRBJ1-2
d_call: TRBD1
clone_size: -
v_call: TRBV7-6
cdr3_aa: CASSPPGTGINGYTF
cdr3_nt: TGTGCCAGCAGCCCTCCGGGGACAGGGATAAATGGCTACACCTTC

j_call: TRBJ2-7
d_call: TRBD1
clone_size: -
v_call: TRBV30
cdr3_aa: CAGTGGLRQYF
cdr3_nt: TGTGCCGGGACAGGGGGCCTTCGGCAGTACTTC

j_call: TRBJ1-1
d_call: -
clone_size: few
v_call: TRBV20-1
cdr3_aa: CSASLARRVNTEAFF
cdr3_nt: TGCAGTGCTAGTCTGGCTAGACGCGTGAACACTGAAGCTTTCTTT

j_call: TRBJ1-2
d_call: -
clone_size: -
v_call: TRBV11-3
cdr3_aa: CASSWGDAYGYTF
cdr3_nt: TGTGCCAGCTCCTGGGGGGATGCCTATGGCTACACCTTC

j_call: TRBJ1-6
d_call: -
clone_size: -
v_call: TRBV2
cdr3_aa: CASRYRASPLHF
cdr3_nt: TGTGCCAGCAGATACAGGGCTTCACCCCTCCACTTT

j_call: TRBJ2-1
d_call: -
clone_size: -
v_call: TRBV11-2
cdr3_aa: CASTPGSGSYNEQFF
cdr3_nt: TGTGCCAGCACCCCGGGGAGTGGTTCCTACAATGAGCAGTTCTTC

j_call: TRBJ1-6
d_call: -
clone_size: -
v_call: TRBV4-2
cdr3_aa: CASSQGQGNSPLHF
cdr3_nt: TGTGCCAGCAGCCAAGGGCAGGGTAATTCACCCCTCCACTTT

j_call: TRBJ2-2
d_call: TRBD1
clone_size: -
v_call: TRBV5-4
cdr3_aa: CASSIDRGRTGELFF
cdr3_nt: TGTGCCAGCAGCATTGACAGGGGGAGGACCGGGGAGCTGTTTTTT

j_call: TRBJ2-1
d_call: TRBD2
clone_size: -
v_call: TRBV12-3/TRBV12-4
cdr3_aa: CASNTGGNEQFF
cdr3_nt: TGTGCCAGCAACACGGGAGGGAATGAGCAGTTCTTC

j_call: TRBJ1-2
d_call: TRBD1
clone_size: -
v_call: TRBV7-9
cdr3_aa: CASGTGSGYTF
cdr3_nt: TGTGCCAGCGGGACAGGGAGTGGCTACACCTTC

j_call: TRBJ1-1
d_call: -
clone_size: -
v_call: TRBV27
cdr3_aa: CASYTGGAGRSEAFF
cdr3_nt: TGTGCCAGTTATACGGGGGGCGCGGGACGGAGTGAAGCTTTCTTT

j_call: TRBJ1-2
d_call: TRBD1
clone_size: -
v_call: TRBV7-3
cdr3_aa: CASSPDRTGRGYTF
cdr3_nt: TGTGCCAGCAGCCCAGACAGGACAGGGCGGGGCTACACCTTC

j_call: TRBJ1-3
d_call: -
clone_size: -
v_call: TRBV5-1
cdr3_aa: CASSLLPSSGNTIYF
cdr3_nt: TGCGCCAGCAGCTTGTTACCCAGCTCTGGAAACACCATATATTTT

j_call: TRBJ1-2
d_call: TRBD1
clone_size: -
v_call: TRBV5-1
cdr3_aa: CASSLNRGRIYTF
cdr3_nt: TGCGCCAGCAGCTTGAACAGGGGGAGAATCTACACCTTC

j_call: TRBJ1-2
d_call: -
clone_size: -
v_call: TRBV9
cdr3_aa: CASSAGVSGYTF
cdr3_nt: TGTGCCAGCAGCGCCGGGGTGAGCGGGTACACCTTC

j_call: TRBJ2-7
d_call: -
clone_size: -
v_call: TRBV18
cdr3_aa: CASSPPMPGSGEQYF
cdr3_nt: TGTGCCAGCTCACCACCGATGCCGGGGAGCGGCGAGCAGTACTTC

j_call: TRBJ1-4
d_call: -
clone_size: -
v_call: TRBV3-1/TRBV3-2
cdr3_aa: CASSQDRGRLFF
cdr3_nt: TGTGCCAGCAGCCAAGACAGGGGACGGCTGTTTTTT

j_call: TRBJ2-1
d_call: -
clone_size: -
v_call: TRBV19
cdr3_aa: CASTIGQGSYNEQFF
cdr3_nt: TGTGCCAGTACCATTGGGCAGGGCTCCTACAATGAGCAGTTCTTC

j_call: TRBJ1-5
d_call: -
clone_size: -
v_call: TRBV5-1
cdr3_aa: CASSLDINQPQHF
cdr3_nt: TGCGCCAGCAGCTTGGATATAAATCAGCCCCAGCATTTT

j_call: TRBJ2-7
d_call: -
clone_size: -
v_call: TRBV5-1
cdr3_aa: CASSFSAAYEQYF
cdr3_nt: TGCGCCAGCAGCTTCAGTGCTGCCTACGAGCAGTACTTC

j_call: TRBJ2-3
d_call: -
clone_size: once
v_call: TRBV19
cdr3_aa: CASREGKIADTQYF
cdr3_nt: TGTGCCAGTAGGGAGGGGAAAATTGCAGATACGCAGTATTTT

j_call: TRBJ1-1
d_call: TRBD1
clone_size: -
v_call: TRBV19
cdr3_aa: CASRQGGAEAFF
cdr3_nt: TGTGCCAGCCGACAGGGAGGCGCTGAAGCTTTCTTT

j_call: TRBJ2-3
d_call: -
clone_size: -
v_call: TRBV12-3/TRBV12-4
cdr3_aa: CASSPGGTQYF
cdr3_nt: TGTGCCAGCAGTCCCGGGGGTACGCAGTATTTT